The clone carrying this T cell receptor beta chain was counted only a few times. Trimming shortened V by 0 bases and J by 0 bases, and 9 bases separated the two germline ends. The germline V gene encodes CDR1 SGDLS and CDR2 YYNGEE. The CDR3 consists of 15 residues. Noted time point: persistent/refractory GD, antithyroid drugs over 5 years with positive TRAb. Extracted PBMC RNA gave rise to the TCR library. Building of the TCR beta libraries involved iRepertoire HTBI primers and Arm-PCR of CDR3 regions. TCRdb itself ran the multiplex PCR reads through MiXCR, one entry per CDR3 protein. The data hold some 440,000 distinct CDR3 sequences, with around 21% observed a single time. The data originate from a study of regulatory T cells in long-lasting Graves disease. Study details: Positivity for TSH receptor antibodies plus over 5 years of antithyroid drugs meant persistent Graves' disease.

The genes are TRBV9 and TRBJ1-1; D is ambiguous. The sequencing used peripheral blood mononuclear cells (PBMCs), collected when the disease was refractory, from a patient treated with antithyroid drugs. The TCR originated in a female donor with Graves disease. CDR3 nucleotide sequence: TGTGCCAGCAGCGTAGGTCTAGGTCTGAACACTGAAGCTTTCTTT. Residues: CASSVGLGLNTEAFF.